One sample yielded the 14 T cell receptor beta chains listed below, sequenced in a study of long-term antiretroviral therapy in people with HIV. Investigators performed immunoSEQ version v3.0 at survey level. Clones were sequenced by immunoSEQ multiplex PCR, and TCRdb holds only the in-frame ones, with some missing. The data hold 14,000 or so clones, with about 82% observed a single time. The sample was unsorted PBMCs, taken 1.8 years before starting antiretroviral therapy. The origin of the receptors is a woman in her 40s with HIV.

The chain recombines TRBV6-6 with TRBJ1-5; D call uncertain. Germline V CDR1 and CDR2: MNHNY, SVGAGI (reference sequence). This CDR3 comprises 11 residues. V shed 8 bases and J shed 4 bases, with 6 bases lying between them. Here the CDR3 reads CASGKNQPQHF. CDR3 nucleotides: TGTGCCAGCGGAAAGAATCAGCCCCAGCATTTT.

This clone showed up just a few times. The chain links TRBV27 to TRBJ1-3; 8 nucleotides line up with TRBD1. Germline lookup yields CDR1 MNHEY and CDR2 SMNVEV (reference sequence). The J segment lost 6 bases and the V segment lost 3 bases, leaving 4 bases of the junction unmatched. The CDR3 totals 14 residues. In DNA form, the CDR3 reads TGTGCCAGCAGTTTGAGGACAGGGTCAAACACCATATATTTT. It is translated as CASSLRTGSNTIYF.

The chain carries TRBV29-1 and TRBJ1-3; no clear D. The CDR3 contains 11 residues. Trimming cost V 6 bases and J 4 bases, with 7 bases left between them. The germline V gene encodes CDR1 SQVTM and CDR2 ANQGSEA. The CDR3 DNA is TGCAGCGTCCAATTGGGAAACACCATATATTTT. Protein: CSVQLGNTIYF.

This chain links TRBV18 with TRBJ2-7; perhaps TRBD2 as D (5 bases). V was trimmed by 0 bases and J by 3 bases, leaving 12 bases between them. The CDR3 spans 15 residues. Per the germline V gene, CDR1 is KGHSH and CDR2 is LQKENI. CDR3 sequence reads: CASSPPQRPLYEQYF. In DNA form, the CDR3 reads TGTGCCAGCTCACCACCGCAGCGGCCCCTCTACGAGCAGTACTTC.

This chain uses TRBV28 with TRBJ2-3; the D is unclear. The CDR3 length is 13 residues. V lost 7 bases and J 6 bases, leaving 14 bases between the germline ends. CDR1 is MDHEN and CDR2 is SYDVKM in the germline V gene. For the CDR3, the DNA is TGTGCCAGCATCGGTGGCAGTCTGGATACGCAGTATTTT. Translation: CASIGGSLDTQYF.

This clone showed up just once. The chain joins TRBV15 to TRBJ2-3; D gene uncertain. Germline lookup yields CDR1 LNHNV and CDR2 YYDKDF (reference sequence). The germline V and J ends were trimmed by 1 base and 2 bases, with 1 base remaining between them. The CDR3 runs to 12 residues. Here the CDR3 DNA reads TGTGCCACCAGCAGAGTCACAGATACGCAGTATTTT. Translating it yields CATSRVTDTQYF.

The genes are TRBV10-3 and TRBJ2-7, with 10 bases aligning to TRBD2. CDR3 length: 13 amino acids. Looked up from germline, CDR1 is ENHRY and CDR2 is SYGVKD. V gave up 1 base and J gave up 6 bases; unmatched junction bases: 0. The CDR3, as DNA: TGTGCCATCAGTGAGTTAGCGGGAGGCGAGCAGTACTTC. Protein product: CAISELAGGEQYF.

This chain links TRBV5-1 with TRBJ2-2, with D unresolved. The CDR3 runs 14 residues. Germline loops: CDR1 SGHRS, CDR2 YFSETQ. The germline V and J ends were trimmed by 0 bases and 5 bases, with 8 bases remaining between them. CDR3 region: CASSLAGRTGELFF. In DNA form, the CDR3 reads TGCGCCAGCAGCTTGGCCGGGCGTACCGGGGAGCTGTTTTTT.

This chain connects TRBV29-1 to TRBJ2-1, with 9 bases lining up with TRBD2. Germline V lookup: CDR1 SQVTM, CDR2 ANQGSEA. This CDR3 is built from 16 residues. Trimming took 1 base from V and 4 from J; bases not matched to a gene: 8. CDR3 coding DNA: TGCAGCGTTGAAGGCGAGCGGGAGGTCTCGTACAATGAGCAGTTCTTC. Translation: CSVEGEREVSYNEQFF.

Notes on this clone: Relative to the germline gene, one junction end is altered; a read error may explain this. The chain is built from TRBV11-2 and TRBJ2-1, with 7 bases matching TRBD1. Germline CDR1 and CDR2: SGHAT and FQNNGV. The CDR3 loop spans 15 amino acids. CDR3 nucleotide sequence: TGTGCCAGCAGCATAGACAGGGCTACCTACAATGAGCAGTTCTTC. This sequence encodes CASSIDRATYNEQFF.

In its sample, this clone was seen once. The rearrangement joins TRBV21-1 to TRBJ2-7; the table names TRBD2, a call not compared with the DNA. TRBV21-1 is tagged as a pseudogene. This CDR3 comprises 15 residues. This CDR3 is CASSKEGSGRFTQYF. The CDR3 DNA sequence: TGTGCCAGCAGCAAAGAAGGAAGCGGGAGATTCACACAGTACTTC.

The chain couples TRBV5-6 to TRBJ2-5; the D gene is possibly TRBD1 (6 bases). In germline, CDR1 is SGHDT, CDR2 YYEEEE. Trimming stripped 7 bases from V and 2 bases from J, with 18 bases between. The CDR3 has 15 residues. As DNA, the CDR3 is TGTGCCAGCGGCCCTCTAGGACAGATACAAGAGACCCAGTACTTC. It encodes CASGPLGQIQETQYF.

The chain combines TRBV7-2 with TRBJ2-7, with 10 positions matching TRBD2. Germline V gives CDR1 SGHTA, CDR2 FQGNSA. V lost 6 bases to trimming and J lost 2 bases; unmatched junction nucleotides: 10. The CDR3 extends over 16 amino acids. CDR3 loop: CASSFVLAGVTYEQYF. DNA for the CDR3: TGTGCCAGCAGTTTTGTTCTAGCGGGAGTCACCTACGAGCAGTACTTC.

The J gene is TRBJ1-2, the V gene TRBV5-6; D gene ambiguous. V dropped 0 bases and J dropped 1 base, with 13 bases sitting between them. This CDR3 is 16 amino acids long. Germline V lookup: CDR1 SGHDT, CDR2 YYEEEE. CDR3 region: CASSLANPAYNYGYTF. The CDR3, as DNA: TGTGCCAGCAGCTTGGCAAATCCGGCTTATAACTATGGCTACACCTTC.